This T cell receptor (beta chain) is drawn from a study of T cell changes during pregnancy in multiple sclerosis. This clone was seen just once. The germline CDR1 and CDR2 sequences are LNHDA and SQIVND (reference sequence). The germline V and J ends were trimmed by 7 bases and 0 bases, with 21 bases remaining between them. The CDR3 is made up of 17 amino acids. Clones were sequenced by immunoSEQ multiplex PCR, and TCRdb holds only the in-frame ones, with some missing. The sample has tens of thousands of clones, approximately 90% seen once. The sequenced sample was CD4+ T cells from peripheral blood mononuclear cells, obtained after pregnancy. The J gene is TRBJ1-2, the V gene TRBV19; maybe TRBD1 (5 bases). The clonotype originates from a female donor with multiple sclerosis, enrolled in a pregnancy study. CDR3: CASKSYRSTAANYGYTF. The DNA of the CDR3 is TGTGCCAGTAAGAGTTACAGGTCGACCGCTGCTAACTATGGCTACACCTTC.